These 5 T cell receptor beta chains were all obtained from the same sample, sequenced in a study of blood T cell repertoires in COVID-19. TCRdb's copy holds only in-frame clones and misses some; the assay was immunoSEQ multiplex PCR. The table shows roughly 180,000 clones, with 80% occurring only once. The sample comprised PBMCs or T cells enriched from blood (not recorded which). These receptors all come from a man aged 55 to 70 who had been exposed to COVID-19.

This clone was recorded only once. DNA of the CDR3: TGCAGCGTTGAGAACAGGGGTAACTATGGCTACACCTTC. Its protein is CSVENRGNYGYTF. V and J are TRBV29-1 and TRBJ1-2, with TRBD1 identical over 7 bases. The ends lost 3 bases at V and 1 base at J; junction bases unmatched: 2. Germline V gives CDR1 SQVTM, CDR2 ANQGSEA. CDR3 length equals 13 residues.

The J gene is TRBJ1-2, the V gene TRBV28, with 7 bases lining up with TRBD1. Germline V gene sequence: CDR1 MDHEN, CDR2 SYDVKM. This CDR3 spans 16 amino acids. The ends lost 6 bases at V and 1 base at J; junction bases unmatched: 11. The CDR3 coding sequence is TGTGCCAGCAGCCGGACAGGAGCGGTCGTTAACTATGGCTACACCTTC. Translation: CASSRTGAVVNYGYTF.

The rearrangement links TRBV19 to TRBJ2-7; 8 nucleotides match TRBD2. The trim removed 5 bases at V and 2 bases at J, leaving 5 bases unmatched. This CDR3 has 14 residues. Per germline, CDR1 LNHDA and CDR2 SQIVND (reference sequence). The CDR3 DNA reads TGTGCCAGTAGTCCCGGCGGGAGGACCTACGAGCAGTACTTC. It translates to CASSPGGRTYEQYF.

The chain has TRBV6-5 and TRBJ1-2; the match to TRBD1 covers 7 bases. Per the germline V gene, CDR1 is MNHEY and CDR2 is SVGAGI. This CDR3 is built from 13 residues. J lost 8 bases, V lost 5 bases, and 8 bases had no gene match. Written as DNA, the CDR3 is TGTGCCAGCAGTAACCGGGACAGTAAAGGCTACACCTTC. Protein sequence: CASSNRDSKGYTF.

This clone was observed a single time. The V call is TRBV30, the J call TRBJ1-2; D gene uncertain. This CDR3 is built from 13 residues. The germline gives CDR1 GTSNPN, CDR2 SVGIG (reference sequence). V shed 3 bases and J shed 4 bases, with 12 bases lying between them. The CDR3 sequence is CAWSGEGVYGYTF. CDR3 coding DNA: TGTGCCTGGAGCGGAGAGGGCGTCTATGGCTACACCTTC.